The entry below gives a single TCR beta chain sequence along with its context. Only CD45RO-negative cells positively selected for CCR7 counted as naive CD8 cells, so terminally differentiated effector memory CD45RA+ cells were excluded. The data derive from a study of shared clonotypes between healthy human individuals. The germline CDR1 and CDR2 sequences are SGHAT and FQNNGV. The length of the CDR3 is 16 residues. V gave up 4 bases and J gave up 3 bases; unmatched junction bases: 9. Genomic DNA belonging to each subset was distributed in equal measure over several immunoSEQ plates. The protocol was immunoSEQ multiplex PCR, while the TCRdb copy is restricted to in-frame clones and leaves out a portion. The sample contains roughly 2.1 million clones, about 92% of which appear only once.

The chain employs TRBV11-2 and TRBJ2-7; 10 bases line up with TRBD2. Sequenced material: naive CD8+ T cells from PBMCs. The receptor was isolated from a man aged 18 to 30 in good health. Some clones in this sample may be carry-over from other donors' samples. Here the CDR3 DNA reads TGTGCCAGCAGCTCATCTAGCGGGAGTGATTTCTACGAGCAGTACTTC. Translation: CASSSSSGSDFYEQYF.